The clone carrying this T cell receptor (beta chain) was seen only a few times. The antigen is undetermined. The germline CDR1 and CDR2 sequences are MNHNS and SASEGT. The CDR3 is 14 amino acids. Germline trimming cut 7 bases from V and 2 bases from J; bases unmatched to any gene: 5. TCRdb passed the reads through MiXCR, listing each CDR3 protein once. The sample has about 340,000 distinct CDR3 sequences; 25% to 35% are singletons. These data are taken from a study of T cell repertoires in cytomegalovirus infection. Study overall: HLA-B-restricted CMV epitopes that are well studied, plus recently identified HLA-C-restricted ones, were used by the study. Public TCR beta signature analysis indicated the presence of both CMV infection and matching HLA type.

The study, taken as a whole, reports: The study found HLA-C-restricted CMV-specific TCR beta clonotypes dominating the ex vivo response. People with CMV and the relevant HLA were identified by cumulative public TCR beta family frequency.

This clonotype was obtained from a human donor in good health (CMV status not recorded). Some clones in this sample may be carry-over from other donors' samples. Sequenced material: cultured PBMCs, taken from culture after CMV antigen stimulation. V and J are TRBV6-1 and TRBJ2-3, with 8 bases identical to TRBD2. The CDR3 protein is CASTSGLDTDTQYF. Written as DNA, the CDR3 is TGTGCCAGCACCTCGGGACTAGACACAGATACGCAGTATTTT.